One and the same sample provided the 17 T cell receptor beta chains below, sequenced in a study of T-cell reconstitution after alpha-beta-depleted transplantation in children (dated by TCRdb to 2015 to 2016). In light of the paper, this sample's treatment or condition label describes: allogeneic hematopoietic cell transplantation with graft depleted of TCRalphabeta T cells and CD19 B cells. The method behind the library was PCR. The instrument was an Illumina HiSeq 2500. To normalize quantification of the TCRbeta repertoire, the TCR libraries were built with molecular barcoding that relied on unique molecular identifiers. TCRdb itself trimmed the public reads at Q25 with fastp, ran MiXCR and retained productive beta chains. Rows are unified per CDR3 protein, each entry keeping the most common DNA and genes. This sample lists about 610,000 distinct CDR3 sequences; 25% to 30% were detected once. Jointly, the top ten make up 30% to 40% of the sample.

This specimen consisted of PBMCs, obtained before TCRalphabeta/CD19-depleted stem cell transplant. The receptor source for this set is a boy in the first two years of life with Wiskott-Aldrich syndrome, due to receive a stem cell transplant.

The chain uses TRBV19 and TRBJ2-2; 9 bases fit TRBD1. Trimming took 5 bases from V and 7 from J; bases not matched to a gene: 11. Germline V gives CDR1 LNHDA, CDR2 SQIVND (reference sequence). The CDR3 has 16 amino acids. The CDR3 sequence is CASSAPRDRVHGELFF. The DNA of the CDR3 is TGTGCCAGTAGTGCCCCACGGGACAGGGTCCACGGGGAGCTGTTTTTT.

The chain joins TRBV5-1 to TRBJ2-7; 9 nucleotides line up with TRBD2. V was clipped by 0 bases and J by 2 bases; unmatched bases: 6. Germline V lookup: CDR1 SGHRS, CDR2 YFSETQ. The CDR3 spans 16 residues. The CDR3: CASSLGTSDLPYEQYF. In nucleotides, the CDR3 is TGCGCCAGCAGCTTGGGGACTAGCGATCTACCCTACGAGCAGTACTTC.

The CDR3 loop reads CASSLIAAQYEQYF. CDR3 coding DNA: TGTGCCAGCAGTTTAATTGCAGCCCAATACGAGCAGTACTTC. This sequence joins TRBV27 and TRBJ2-7; D gene ambiguous. Germline assignment: CDR1 MNHEY and CDR2 SMNVEV (reference sequence). This CDR3 has 14 amino acids. V was pared by 2 bases and J by 4 bases, with 12 bases between.

A few counts support this clonotype. The V call is TRBV4-1, the J call TRBJ1-6; D is possibly TRBD1 (5 bases). The CDR3 contains 17 residues. Trimming took 0 bases from V and 6 from J, leaving 15 bases between them. Per germline, CDR1 MGHRA and CDR2 YSYEKL. CDR3 protein: CASSQDLRDLPNSPLHF. The CDR3 nucleotides read TGCGCCAGCAGCCAAGACCTCCGGGACCTCCCTAATTCACCCCTCCACTTT.

This sequence joins TRBV7-8 and TRBJ2-1; D is possibly TRBD1 (6 bases). CDR1 SGHVS and CDR2 FQNEAQ come from the germline V gene. V was shortened by 4 bases and J by 7 bases, with 17 bases between the two germline ends. The CDR3 has 15 amino acids. The CDR3 bases are TGTGCCAGCAGCTCCTATCACGGGACACTAAATGAGCAGTTCTTC. Its protein product is CASSSYHGTLNEQFF.

The chain links TRBV29-1 to TRBJ2-5; 11 bases fit TRBD1. Germline assignment: CDR1 SQVTM and CDR2 ANQGSEA. This CDR3 contains 13 residues. V trimming: 6 bases; J trimming: 5 bases; junction bases outside the gene matches: 5. In nucleotides, the CDR3 is TGCAGCGTGGGGACAGGGGGTGGGGAGACCCAGTACTTC. This gives the protein CSVGTGGGETQYF.

The chain carries TRBV5-5 and TRBJ2-5, with 8 bases that match TRBD2. With 0 bases clipped from V and 5 bases from J, the junction kept 6 bases outside the gene matches. This CDR3 region has 15 residues. The germline V gene has CDR1 SGHKS and CDR2 YYEKEE (reference sequence). In nucleotides, the CDR3 is TGTGCCAGCAGCTTGGTAGCGGGACGGCCGGAGACCCAGTACTTC. Protein product: CASSLVAGRPETQYF.

This clonotype showed up just a few times. The gene calls are TRBV6-5 and TRBJ2-2; D is ambiguous. V was trimmed by 1 base and J by 5 bases, leaving 5 bases between them. The length of the CDR3 is 13 residues. Germline-derived CDR1 and CDR2 are MNHEY and SVGAGI. In DNA form, the CDR3 reads TGTGCCAGCAGTTACTACGAAACCGGGGAGCTGTTTTTT. Its translation: CASSYYETGELFF.

V is TRBV6-1 and J is TRBJ1-5; D ambiguous. The germline V gene encodes CDR1 MNHNS and CDR2 SASEGT. The ends were cut back, 8 bases at V and 0 bases at J, with 20 bases in the middle. The CDR3 contains 17 residues. The CDR3 DNA reads TGTGCCAGCCGTAAAGCGGGATTAGGGTATAGCAATCAGCCCCAGCATTTT. Encoded protein: CASRKAGLGYSNQPQHF.

V is TRBV27 and J is TRBJ2-1; TRBD2 aligns across 11 bases. CDR3 length: 13 amino acids. Germline assignment: CDR1 MNHEY and CDR2 SMNVEV (reference sequence). The ends lost 3 bases at V and 10 bases at J; junction bases unmatched: 2. The DNA of the CDR3 is TGTGCCAGCAGTTTTAGCGGGAGGGTGGAGCAGTTCTTC. Amino acid sequence: CASSFSGRVEQFF.

Regarding this clonotype: Compared with germline, one end of the junction differs, possibly owing to a read error. The genes are TRBV5-1 and TRBJ1-3, with 9 nucleotides matching TRBD1. CDR3 length: 15 residues. Per germline, CDR1 SGHRS and CDR2 YFSETQ. The CDR3 spells CASSLDRGSGNTIYF. The CDR3 region has the DNA TGTGCCAGCTCCCTGGACAGGGGCTCTGGAAACACCATATATTTT.

This clonotype was detected only a few times. This chain links TRBV12-3 or TRBV12-4 with TRBJ2-3, with 9 bases that match TRBD2. The CDR3 contains 13 residues. Trimming took 6 bases from V and 4 from J; bases not matched to a gene: 2. This chain's CDR3 is CASRGTSPDTQYF. The CDR3 coding sequence is TGTGCCAGCAGGGGGACTAGCCCAGATACGCAGTATTTT.

This clonotype showed up just a few times. This sequence joins TRBV5-1 and TRBJ2-1, with 10 bases lining up with TRBD2. Trimming removed 0 bases from V and 9 bases from J; junction bases left unmatched: 3. This CDR3 has 14 residues. Germline CDR1 SGHRS, CDR2 YFSETQ. The CDR3 coding sequence is TGCGCCAGCAGCTTGGCCGGGACTAGCGTTGAGCAGTTCTTC. Its translation: CASSLAGTSVEQFF.

The chain joins TRBV5-1 to TRBJ2-7, with TRBD2 identical over 8 bases. The junction had 13 bases not matched to a gene; V was cut back by 4 bases and J by 4 bases. The V gene's germline CDR1 is SGHRS and CDR2 YFSETQ. The CDR3 is 16 amino acids. The CDR3 reads CASSGRLASDLYEQYF. For the CDR3, the DNA is TGCGCCAGCAGCGGGAGACTAGCGAGTGATTTATACGAGCAGTACTTC.

The chain is built from TRBV5-1 and TRBJ2-7, with 11 bases that match TRBD2. Trimming at V came to 4 bases and at J to 3 bases, leaving 6 bases not matched to a gene. This CDR3 is 15 amino acids long. Germline CDR1 is SGHRS and CDR2 is YFSETQ. The CDR3 loop is CASSLGTSGHYEQYF. The CDR3 nucleotides read TGCGCCAGCAGCCTGGGGACTAGCGGCCACTACGAGCAGTACTTC.

V gene TRBV5-6 combines with J gene TRBJ2-1, with D maybe TRBD2 (6 bases). The CDR3 extends over 14 amino acids. V shed 4 bases and J shed 5 bases, with 13 bases lying between them. The germline V gene encodes CDR1 SGHDT and CDR2 YYEEEE. CDR3 residues: CASSREPHDNEQFF. The CDR3 DNA reads TGTGCCAGCAGCCGGGAGCCACACGACAATGAGCAGTTCTTC.

The genes are TRBV6-1 and TRBJ2-7; 10 bases map to TRBD1. Germline CDR1 and CDR2: MNHNS and SASEGT. V gave up 8 bases and J gave up 5 bases; unmatched junction bases: 6. The CDR3 has 13 residues. CDR3 sequence (DNA): TGTGCCAGCGCCCTGGGACAGGGGCACGAGCAGTACTTC. Its translation: CASALGQGHEQYF.